Sequencing of this T cell receptor beta chain was carried out in a study of cytomegalovirus exposure and HLA in healthy donors. J lost 6 bases, V lost 6 bases, and 6 bases had no gene match. In germline, CDR1 is SSHAT, CDR2 FNYEAQ (reference sequence). The CDR3 is made up of 15 amino acids. Both 60 Vbeta primers and 13 Jbeta primers went into the PCR. Assay: immunoSEQ multiplex PCR; the TCRdb copy retains only in-frame clones and omits some. The sample holds about 130,000 clones; over 75% are singletons and the top ten take approximately 4.3%. The TCR was taken from a man aged 30 to 45 in good health. The source material was PBMCs. This chain connects TRBV7-7 to TRBJ2-7; 15 bases match TRBD2. Here the CDR3 DNA reads TGTGCCAGCAGATGGGGACTAGCGGGAGGAACCGAGCAGTACTTC. Amino acid sequence: CASRWGLAGGTEQYF.